These 12 T cell receptor beta chains were sequenced from one sample in a study of blood T cell repertoires in COVID-19. The data were produced by immunoSEQ multiplex PCR, yet TCRdb's version contains in-frame clones alone and is incomplete. The data hold a few hundred thousand clones, with approximately 89% observed a single time. Material for sequencing was PBMCs or T cells enriched from blood (not recorded which). These TCRs come from a woman between 25 and 40 years old who had recovered from COVID-19.

This clone was seen a single time. The chain employs TRBV9 and TRBJ1-6, with TRBD1 matching over 9 bases. Per the germline V gene, CDR1 is SGDLS and CDR2 is YYNGEE. The V and J ends lost 3 bases and 4 bases, in that order; junction bases with no gene match: 8. The CDR3 has 17 residues. CDR3 coding DNA: TGTGCCAGCAGCGGAACAGGGGGCTCTATTTATAATTCACCCCTCCACTTT. Its translation: CASSGTGGSIYNSPLHF.

This sequence joins TRBV3-1 (or the pseudogene TRBV3-2) and TRBJ2-1; D is undetermined. V was pared by 1 base and J by 8 bases, with 6 bases between. CDR1 and CDR2 (germline): LGHDT, YNNKEL (reference sequence). The CDR3 is 12 amino acids. Here the CDR3 reads CASSQALDEQFF. CDR3 sequence (DNA): TGTGCCAGCAGCCAAGCCCTAGATGAGCAGTTCTTC.

V usage is TRBV6-5 and J usage is TRBJ2-1; D is unclear. The CDR3 loop spans 12 amino acids. Germline loops: CDR1 MNHEY, CDR2 SVGAGI. Trimming took 6 bases from V and 9 from J, leaving 12 bases between them. This CDR3 is CASSPRWSEQFF. The CDR3 DNA sequence: TGTGCCAGCAGCCCCCGCTGGAGTGAGCAGTTCTTC.

The V call is TRBV28, the J call TRBJ2-3, with 7 bases identical to TRBD1. Germline V gene data show CDR1 as MDHEN and CDR2 as SYDVKM. The V gene end was trimmed by 7 bases and the J gene end by 4 bases; junction bases not matched to a gene: 14. The CDR3 runs 16 residues. CDR3 sequence: CASTQLRTGGADTQYF. CDR3 nucleotide sequence: TGTGCCAGCACCCAATTAAGGACAGGTGGGGCAGATACGCAGTATTTT. The entire variable domain, with the rest obtained from reference TRBV28 and TRBJ2-3, is as follows: DVKVTQSSRYLVKRTGEKVFLECVQDMDHENMFWYRQDPGLGLRLIYFSYDVKMKEKGDIPEGYSVSREKKERFSLILESASTNQTSMYLCASTQLRTGGADTQYFGPGTRLTVL.

The chain has TRBV27 and TRBJ2-1; TRBD2 aligns across 12 bases. CDR1 and CDR2 from the germline V gene are MNHEY and SMNVEV (reference sequence). This CDR3 is built from 19 residues. Losses at the gene ends were 6 bases for V and 0 bases for J; bases not matched to a gene: 12. The CDR3 loop reads CASSSGLAGTLSSYNEQFF. The CDR3 DNA reads TGTGCCAGCAGCTCCGGACTAGCGGGGACCCTAAGCTCCTACAATGAGCAGTTCTTC.

The rearrangement uses TRBV4-2 and TRBJ1-1, with 8 bases matching TRBD1. Germline CDR1 LGHNA, CDR2 YNFKEQ. The junction had 14 bases not matched to a gene; V was cut back by 5 bases and J by 9 bases. The CDR3 has 15 amino acids. CDR3 region: CASSTPGQARNQAFF. As DNA, the CDR3 is TGTGCCAGCAGCACACCGGGACAGGCAAGAAACCAAGCTTTCTTT.

This clone appeared a few times. J is TRBJ1-3 and V is TRBV2; maybe TRBD1 (6 bases). The germline V and J ends were trimmed by 8 bases and 3 bases, with 11 bases remaining between them. The germline gives CDR1 SNHLY, CDR2 FYNNEI. This CDR3 has 13 amino acids. CDR3 sequence reads: CASASGDGNTIYF. As DNA, the CDR3 is TGTGCCAGCGCTTCAGGGGATGGAAACACCATATATTTT.

CDR3 in DNA: TGTGCCAGCAGACCTGACAGGGCGGGTTCACCCCTCCACTTT. It specifies CASRPDRAGSPLHF. The chain carries TRBV14 and TRBJ1-6; 7 bases align to TRBD1. CDR3 length: 14 residues. The germline V gene encodes CDR1 SGHDN and CDR2 FVKESK. V shed 6 bases and J 9 bases; nucleotides not matched to a gene: 8.

About this clone: The sample holds other DNA sequences that translate to the same CDR3. The gene calls are TRBV5-1 and TRBJ1-5; TRBD1 matches at 8 bases. The CDR3 sequence is 15 residues long. J gave up 5 bases and V 0 bases, and 4 bases lay outside the gene matches. Germline lookup yields CDR1 SGHRS and CDR2 YFSETQ. The CDR3 DNA reads TGCGCCAGCAGCTTGGGTGACAGGGGAGATCAGCCCCAGCATTTT. Its protein is CASSLGDRGDQPQHF.

This clone appeared once. The J gene is TRBJ2-1, the V gene TRBV18, with D maybe TRBD2 (5 bases). This CDR3 has 14 residues. Germline V gives CDR1 KGHSH, CDR2 LQKENI. Trimming removed 3 bases from V and 5 bases from J, with 11 bases in between. In DNA, the CDR3 is TGTGCCAGCTCACCCCGAGGGTTTGACAATGAGCAGTTCTTC. This translates into CASSPRGFDNEQFF.

The CDR3 DNA sequence: TGTGCCAGCAGAGCTGGGGCAGGGGCTAACTATGGCTACACCTTC. Amino acid sequence: CASRAGAGANYGYTF. The chain combines TRBV6-5 with TRBJ1-2; D may be TRBD1 (6 bases). The CDR3 length is 15 residues. With 6 bases removed from V and 0 bases from J, the gap between germline ends came to 14 bases. Germline V lookup: CDR1 MNHEY, CDR2 SVGAGI.

This sequence joins TRBV30 and TRBJ1-1; 8 positions agree with TRBD1. V lost 8 bases to trimming and J lost 11 bases; unmatched junction nucleotides: 16. The length of the CDR3 is 13 residues. In germline, CDR1 is GTSNPN, CDR2 SVGIG (reference sequence). CDR3 nucleotide sequence: TGTGCCCAAAATTCAGGGGGCTCCTGGTTGGCTTTCTTT. Its protein product is CAQNSGGSWLAFF.